The 15 T cell receptor beta chains reported below all come from one sample, sequenced in a study of Graves' ophthalmopathy and Graves' hyperthyroidism. RNA transcripts were the template, and TCR beta CDR3 regions were amplified from them. The first-round RT-PCR employed HTBI primers together with the Qiagen OneStep RT-PCR kit. A multiplex PCR was then performed as the second round. A single record per CDR3 protein comes from TCRdb applying MiXCR to the multiplex PCR reads. The repertoire holds about 340,000 distinct CDR3 sequences, with around a sixth as singletons. Input material: peripheral blood. These receptors all stem from an adult man with Graves' ophthalmopathy.

This clonotype was found many times. This chain links TRBV2 with TRBJ2-7, with D tentatively TRBD2 (6 bases). The CDR3 is 15 amino acids. Germline-derived CDR1 and CDR2 are SNHLY and FYNNEI. The V gene lost 3 bases and the J gene lost 4 bases, with 16 bases spanning the gap. DNA of the CDR3: TGTGCCAGCAGTGATATAGGGCTAGCGACGTACGAGCAGTACTTC. It is translated as CASSDIGLATYEQYF.

This clonotype was picked up many times. In nucleotides, the CDR3 is TGCGCCAGCAGCCAAGCCGGACGGAGACAAGAGACCCAGTACTTC. This gives the protein CASSQAGRRQETQYF. The J gene is TRBJ2-5, the V gene TRBV4-1; D is undetermined. The CDR3 covers 15 residues. Per the germline V gene, CDR1 is MGHRA and CDR2 is YSYEKL. The V gene lost 1 base and the J gene lost 2 bases, with 11 bases spanning the gap.

This clonotype was detected ten times or more. This chain connects TRBV12-3 or TRBV12-4 to TRBJ2-5, with 9 bases lining up with TRBD1. Trimming removed 3 bases from V and 5 bases from J; junction bases left unmatched: 7. This CDR3 has 15 residues. CDR3 DNA: TGTGCCAGCAGTTTGCTACAGGGGGCGCGTGAGACCCAGTACTTC. As protein: CASSLLQGARETQYF.

This clonotype was detected many times. V usage is TRBV20-1 and J usage is TRBJ1-5, with D possibly being TRBD1 (5 bases). The V gene lost 4 bases and the J gene lost 2 bases, with 12 bases spanning the gap. Germline lookup yields CDR1 DFQATT and CDR2 SNEGSKA (reference sequence). The CDR3 is made up of 14 amino acids. DNA for the CDR3: TGCAGTGCTATGGGACCCCGGGGCAATCAGCCCCAGCATTTT. Translated, it gives CSAMGPRGNQPQHF.

In this sample, this clonotype turned up many times. The chain is built from TRBV3-1 and TRBJ2-5; the match to TRBD1 covers 7 bases. V trimming: 8 bases; J trimming: 10 bases; junction bases outside the gene matches: 13. Germline V lookup: CDR1 LGHDT, CDR2 YNNKEL (reference sequence). CDR3 size: 13 residues. CDR3: CASSRRTGFDQYF. The CDR3, as DNA: TGTGCCAGCTCCAGGAGGACAGGCTTCGACCAGTACTTC.

Ten or more counts support this clonotype. The chain joins TRBV20-1 to TRBJ1-5, with D tentatively TRBD1 (5 bases). Germline CDR1 DFQATT, CDR2 SNEGSKA (reference sequence). The CDR3 spans 16 residues. The V and J ends lost 4 bases and 6 bases respectively, with 22 bases between them. The CDR3 here is CSAKSGNTGQGQPQHF. As DNA, the CDR3 is TGCAGTGCTAAATCAGGGAATACGGGTCAGGGTCAGCCCCAGCATTTT.

The chain links TRBV11-2 to TRBJ1-5, with 9 bases aligning to TRBD1. With V trimmed by 5 bases and J by 4 bases, 9 bases remained unmatched. The CDR3 contains 16 residues. From germline, CDR1 is SGHAT and CDR2 FQNNGV. CDR3 DNA: TGTGCCAGCAGCCCAGATACAGGGGGCAGAAATCAGCCCCAGCATTTT. Protein sequence: CASSPDTGGRNQPQHF.

The chain carries TRBV6-5 and TRBJ2-7; D remains ambiguous. The germline V gene has CDR1 MNHEY and CDR2 SVGAGI. V was pared by 4 bases and J by 2 bases, with 12 bases between. The CDR3 has 14 residues. DNA of the CDR3: TGTGCCAGCAGTTTGGGCCTCTGGCCCTACGAGCAGTACTTC. It is translated as CASSLGLWPYEQYF.

This clonotype was picked up many times. The chain uses TRBV20-1 and TRBJ2-5; D gene unclear. Trimming cost V 1 base and J 5 bases, with 11 bases left between them. This CDR3 region has 13 residues. Germline lookup yields CDR1 DFQATT and CDR2 SNEGSKA (reference sequence). CDR3 DNA: TGCAGTGCTAGAGTCGGCGGCTCCGAGACCCAGTACTTC. The encoded protein is CSARVGGSETQYF.

This clonotype occurred many times. The CDR3 DNA follows: TGCAGCGTTCTAACAGGGGGGACGGGGGAGCTGTTTTTT. Amino acid sequence: CSVLTGGTGELFF. This chain links TRBV29-1 with TRBJ2-2, with 8 bases identical to TRBD1. Trimming removed 5 bases from V and 8 bases from J; junction bases left unmatched: 7. This CDR3 spans 13 amino acids. From germline, CDR1 is SQVTM and CDR2 ANQGSEA.

This clonotype was counted at least ten times. The chain links TRBV7-2 to TRBJ1-1; TRBD1 might be the D (6 bases). The germline V and J ends were trimmed by 4 bases and 4 bases, with 16 bases remaining between them. The CDR3 has 15 residues. CDR1 is SGHTA and CDR2 is FQGNSA in the germline V gene. CDR3 nucleotide sequence: TGTGCCAGCAGCTCAAGGGGGTCCTGGGGCACTGAAGCTTTCTTT. It yields the protein CASSSRGSWGTEAFF.

This clonotype was found many times. This chain links TRBV4-1 with TRBJ2-5; TRBD2 matches at 10 bases. CDR1 and CDR2 from the germline V gene are MGHRA and YSYEKL. The CDR3 consists of 17 residues. Trimming removed 0 bases from V and 4 bases from J; junction bases left unmatched: 8. The CDR3 protein is CASSQERLAGVRETQYF. The CDR3 region has the DNA TGCGCCAGCAGCCAAGAGAGGCTAGCGGGAGTTCGAGAGACCCAGTACTTC.

This clonotype was counted many times. The chain is built from TRBV6-2 or TRBV6-3 and TRBJ1-1; TRBD1 is a possible D gene (5 bases). Per the germline V gene, CDR1 is MNHEY and CDR2 is SVGEGT. The CDR3 covers 13 residues. V was trimmed by 5 bases and J by 1 base, leaving 8 bases between them. CDR3 sequence (DNA): TGTGCCAGCAGTCAACAGGCGAACACTGAAGCTTTCTTT. This gives the protein CASSQQANTEAFF.

This chain uses TRBV7-9 with TRBJ2-4; D remains unclear. V gave up 1 base and J gave up 10 bases, with 11 bases separating them. The germline V gene has CDR1 SEHNR and CDR2 FQNEAQ (reference sequence). CDR3 length: 13 amino acids. CDR3 amino acids: CASSLGVPLIQYF. The CDR3 DNA is TGTGCCAGCAGCTTAGGAGTACCCCTAATTCAGTACTTC.

This clonotype was recorded at least ten times. The chain employs TRBV5-5 and TRBJ2-5; D may be TRBD1 (6 bases). Trimming stripped 1 base from V and 4 bases from J, with 11 bases between. CDR1 is SGHKS, CDR2 YYEKEE, per germline (reference sequence). The CDR3 length is 14 residues. The CDR3 bases are TGTGCCAGCAGCTTGCCCATCAGGGGAGAGACCCAGTACTTC. Protein product: CASSLPIRGETQYF.